This T cell receptor (beta chain) was observed in a study of OX40 agonist ivuxolimab in advanced cancers. General study points: The study found that CD8+ T cells averaged more expanded clones than CD4+.

Comments on this clone: The antigen remains unidentified.

Here immunoSEQ multiplex PCR was the method, and the copy in TCRdb shows in-frame clones only, minus some. The sample includes 90,000 or so clones, approximately 89% seen only once; the top ten take around 0.3%. The source is an adult with an advanced solid tumor such as melanoma, head and neck, liver or kidney cancer. The source material was CD4+ or CD8+ T cells sorted from blood, sampled in a trial of the OX40 agonist ivuxolimab.

The CDR3 DNA reads TGTGCCAGCAGCCGTGAGGGGCCGCAGGGGGATGGCAATCAGCCCCAGCATTTT. Translating gives CASSREGPQGDGNQPQHF. The chain recombines TRBV7-2 with TRBJ1-5, with TRBD1 identical over 7 bases. Germline CDR1 is SGHTA and CDR2 is FQGNSA. Unmatched junction bases numbered 15, after V lost 5 bases and J lost 2 bases. This CDR3 contains 18 residues.